Presented here are 32 T cell receptor beta chains from one specimen sequenced in a study of T cell repertoires in cytomegalovirus infection. TCRdb re-called the reads through MiXCR, storing one row per CDR3 protein. The sample carries 65,000 to 90,000 distinct CDR3 sequences, approximately 3.7% recorded once. Source material: PBMCs. Receptors originate from a human donor in good health (CMV status not recorded). Some clones in this sample may be carry-over from other donors' samples.

The table lists this clonotype with many counts. The V and J genes are TRBV19 and TRBJ1-5; D gene uncertain. Germline-derived CDR1 and CDR2 are LNHDA and SQIVND (reference sequence). The CDR3 length is 12 residues. The germline V and J ends were trimmed by 9 bases and 5 bases, with 11 bases remaining between them. The CDR3 DNA reads TGTGCCAGCACATCGGGGTATCAGCCCCAGCATTTT. This sequence encodes CASTSGYQPQHF.

This clonotype was recorded at least ten times. This sequence joins TRBV12-3 or TRBV12-4 and TRBJ1-2; perhaps TRBD1 as D (6 bases). Trimming left V 6 bases short and J 2 bases short, with 13 bases between. The CDR3 runs 14 residues. The DNA of the CDR3 is TGTGCCAGCAGACCACAGGGTTTAAACTATGGCTACACCTTC. This codes for CASRPQGLNYGYTF.

This clonotype came up many times. This rearrangement joins TRBV19 to TRBJ1-1; D is ambiguous. CDR1 is LNHDA and CDR2 is SQIVND in the germline V gene (reference sequence). The CDR3 is 14 residues long. Trimming removed 5 bases at V and 6 bases at J, with 16 bases between. The CDR3, as DNA: TGTGCCAGTAGTCTCGAATGGGCCGACGCTGAAGCTTTCTTT. Translating gives CASSLEWADAEAFF.

This clonotype was recorded at least ten times. The CDR3 sequence: CASSLRRGSYNEQFF. CDR3 in DNA: TGTGCCAGCAGCTTACGTCGGGGCTCCTACAATGAGCAGTTCTTC. The chain links TRBV7-2 to TRBJ2-1, with D perhaps matching TRBD2 (5 bases). This CDR3 has 15 amino acids. The V gene lost 2 bases and the J gene lost 0 bases, with 8 bases spanning the gap. Per the germline V gene, CDR1 is SGHTA and CDR2 is FQGNSA.

At least ten counts were recorded for this clonotype. This rearrangement joins TRBV12-3 or TRBV12-4 to TRBJ1-5; D is uncertain. The CDR3 is 14 residues long. V shed 3 bases and J shed 7 bases, with 13 bases lying between them. CDR3: CASSLSGLEQPQHF. Written as DNA, the CDR3 is TGTGCCAGCAGTTTGTCTGGATTGGAACAGCCCCAGCATTTT.

This clonotype was seen repeatedly, ten times or more. J is TRBJ1-2 and V is TRBV18; the D gene is possibly TRBD1 (5 bases). Germline loops: CDR1 KGHSH, CDR2 LQKENI. V was shortened by 3 bases and J by 2 bases, with 13 bases between the two germline ends. The CDR3 extends over 15 amino acids. The CDR3: CASSPGRGANYGYTF. The CDR3 coding sequence is TGTGCCAGCTCACCGGGACGGGGCGCCAACTATGGCTACACCTTC.

This clonotype was seen many times. CDR3 sequence reads: CASSRRTSGGAGELFF. The CDR3 DNA reads as TGTGCCAGCAGTCGCCGAACTAGCGGGGGGGCCGGGGAGCTGTTTTTT. The J gene is TRBJ2-2, the V gene TRBV6-2 or TRBV6-3, with 13 bases that match TRBD2. The CDR3 extends over 16 amino acids. Germline CDR1 reads MNHEY; CDR2 reads SVGEGT. With 5 bases clipped from V and 6 bases from J, the junction kept 6 bases outside the gene matches.

Ten or more counts support this clonotype. In DNA form, the CDR3 reads TGCGCCAGCAGCCACAAGTTAGGTGAAAAACTGTTTTTT. The encoded protein is CASSHKLGEKLFF. The chain employs TRBV4-3 and TRBJ1-4; D is unclear. Trimming removed 3 bases at V and 7 bases at J, with 9 bases between. The germline V gene encodes CDR1 LGHNA and CDR2 YSLEER. The CDR3 is 13 residues long.

This clonotype was counted a few times. The genes are TRBV18 and TRBJ1-1, with D possibly being TRBD1 (5 bases). The germline CDR1 and CDR2 sequences are KGHSH and LQKENI. V lost 3 bases to trimming and J lost 1 base, with 9 bases between them. The CDR3 is made up of 14 amino acids. CDR3 in amino acids: CASSPNGGNTEAFF. In nucleotides, the CDR3 is TGTGCCAGCTCACCTAATGGGGGGAACACTGAAGCTTTCTTT. Full variable domain (remainder filled in from reference TRBV18 and TRBJ1-1): NAGVMQNPRHLVRRRGQEARLRCSPMKGHSHVYWYRQLPEEGLKFMVYLQKENIIDESGMPKERFSAEFPKEGPSILRIQQVVRGDSAAYFCASSPNGGNTEAFFGQGTRLTVV.

This clonotype was detected ten times or more. The gene calls are TRBV4-3 and TRBJ2-7, with a possible D match to TRBD2 (6 bases). V shed 1 base and J shed 2 bases, with 6 bases lying between them. Germline CDR1 and CDR2: LGHNA and YSLEER. This CDR3 has 13 residues. The CDR3 DNA sequence: TGCGCCAGCAGCCAAGGCGGGGCCTACGAGCAGTACTTC. Its protein product is CASSQGGAYEQYF.

This clonotype was picked up many times. The gene calls are TRBV7-2 and TRBJ1-2, with D perhaps matching TRBD1 (5 bases). V lost 4 bases and J 1 base, leaving 16 bases between the germline ends. CDR1 is SGHTA, CDR2 FQGNSA, per germline. The CDR3 loop spans 16 amino acids. The CDR3 DNA reads as TGTGCCAGCAGCTCCCGACCGGACACCCTTAACTATGGCTACACCTTC. Protein: CASSSRPDTLNYGYTF.

This clonotype was recorded many times. The rearrangement links TRBV7-2 to TRBJ1-5; D unclear. The germline V gene encodes CDR1 SGHTA and CDR2 FQGNSA. The V gene lost 5 bases and the J gene lost 9 bases, with 11 bases spanning the gap. The CDR3 has 12 amino acids. CDR3 sequence reads: CASSLNLTPQHF. As DNA, the CDR3 is TGTGCCAGCAGCCTGAATCTCACGCCCCAGCATTTT.

This clonotype occurred many times. The chain carries TRBV20-1 and TRBJ2-3; the match to TRBD2 covers 11 bases. The CDR3 extends over 15 amino acids. Germline values: CDR1 DFQATT, CDR2 SNEGSKA (reference sequence). Trimming cost V 5 bases and J 2 bases; bases outside gene matches: 6. CDR3 sequence (DNA): TGCAGTGCTGCAAAACTAGCGGGGGACACAGATACGCAGTATTTT. Amino acid sequence: CSAAKLAGDTDTQYF.

In this sample, this clonotype turned up many times. J is TRBJ1-1 and V is TRBV7-2; 7 bases are a match to TRBD1. This CDR3 is built from 14 residues. The germline V gene encodes CDR1 SGHTA and CDR2 FQGNSA. V dropped 5 bases and J dropped 4; count of bases not matched to a gene: 7. The CDR3, as DNA: TGTGCCAGCAGCATAAGGACAGGCGGCACTGAAGCTTTCTTT. Protein sequence: CASSIRTGGTEAFF.

This clonotype was picked up many times. The chain joins TRBV7-2 to TRBJ2-1, with 9 bases that match TRBD2. The CDR3 loop spans 15 amino acids. Looked up from germline, CDR1 is SGHTA and CDR2 is FQGNSA. V was clipped by 3 bases and J by 9 bases; unmatched bases: 9. CDR3 DNA sequence: TGTGCCAGCAGCTTTACAGGGACTAGCCGGGGTGAGCAGTTCTTC. It encodes CASSFTGTSRGEQFF. Full variable domain (outside the CDR3, taken from reference TRBV7-2 and TRBJ2-1): GAGVSQSPSNKVTEKGKDVELRCDPISGHTALYWYRQSLGQGLEFLIYFQGNSAPDKSGLPSDRFSAERTGGSVSTLTIQRTQQEDSAVYLCASSFTGTSRGEQFFGPGTRLTVL.

This clonotype has a count of ten or more. The chain carries TRBV6-1 and TRBJ2-1, with 7 bases matching TRBD2. The length of the CDR3 is 13 residues. Germline CDR1 and CDR2: MNHNS and SASEGT. Unmatched junction bases numbered 6, after V lost 5 bases and J lost 8 bases. The CDR3 reads CASSTRLAYEQFF. The CDR3 nucleotides are TGTGCCAGCAGTACCAGACTAGCATATGAGCAGTTCTTC.

This clonotype has at least ten counts. J is TRBJ2-5 and V is TRBV10-3, with a weak D call TRBD1 (5 bases). The CDR3 covers 12 residues. The V gene lost 7 bases and the J gene lost 1 base, with 7 bases spanning the gap. In germline, CDR1 is ENHRY, CDR2 SYGVKD. CDR3 DNA sequence: TGTGCCATCACTGACAGCCAAGAGACCCAGTACTTC. It yields the protein CAITDSQETQYF.

This clonotype was recorded many times. This chain uses TRBV13 with TRBJ1-5; no definite D call. Trimming left V 6 bases short and J 5 bases short, with 11 bases between. The CDR3 consists of 13 residues. Germline CDR1 is PRHDT and CDR2 is FYEKMQ (reference sequence). The CDR3 DNA is TGTGCCAGCAGTCTACGGGGTTATCAGCCCCAGCATTTT. It specifies CASSLRGYQPQHF.

This clonotype was counted ten times or more. The chain links TRBV13 to TRBJ2-1; 8 bases map to TRBD2. This CDR3 is built from 16 residues. Per the germline V gene, CDR1 is PRHDT and CDR2 is FYEKMQ (reference sequence). V shed 3 bases and J 3 bases; nucleotides not matched to a gene: 7. The CDR3 protein is CASSFGTSHNYNEQFF. The CDR3 nucleotides are TGTGCCAGCAGCTTTGGGACTAGTCATAACTACAATGAGCAGTTCTTC.

This clonotype has a count of ten or more. This rearrangement joins TRBV30 to TRBJ1-6; D is undetermined. This CDR3 comprises 15 residues. Germline CDR1 reads GTSNPN; CDR2 reads SVGIG (reference sequence). V lost 0 bases to trimming and J lost 9 bases, with 15 bases between them. CDR3 sequence (DNA): TGTGCCTGGAGTGTACTTGATGGTAATAGTTCACCCCTCCACTTT. Translated, it gives CAWSVLDGNSSPLHF.

This clonotype was seen at least ten times. The chain couples TRBV9 to TRBJ1-1, with a possible D match to TRBD1 (6 bases). CDR1 is SGDLS and CDR2 is YYNGEE in the germline V gene. The CDR3 is 15 residues long. Trimming cost V 0 bases and J 6 bases, with 15 bases left between them. The CDR3 nucleotides are TGTGCCAGCAGCGTAGAGGGTAAACAGGGACCTGAAGCTTTCTTT. Translation gives CASSVEGKQGPEAFF.

This clonotype was seen repeatedly, ten times or more. This chain connects TRBV7-2 to TRBJ1-6, with a tentative D call TRBD1 (6 bases). CDR3 size: 17 residues. Deletions cut 5 bases from V and 10 bases from J, with 24 bases between. Germline V gene sequence: CDR1 SGHTA, CDR2 FQGNSA. The CDR3: CASSLWTVPNLGSPLHF. The CDR3 nucleotides read TGTGCCAGCAGCCTATGGACAGTTCCCAACCTTGGGTCACCCCTCCACTTT.

This clonotype appeared many times. The chain links TRBV29-1 to TRBJ2-3, with TRBD2 matching 10 bases. V lost 0 bases, J lost 4 bases, and 10 bases stayed unmatched. There are 17 residues in the CDR3. CDR1 SQVTM and CDR2 ANQGSEA come from the germline V gene. CDR3 in amino acids: CSVEEPALAGQPDTQYF. CDR3 nucleotides: TGCAGCGTTGAAGAGCCCGCACTAGCGGGGCAGCCAGATACGCAGTATTTT.

The table lists this clonotype with many counts. This sequence joins TRBV10-3 and TRBJ2-1; D call uncertain. The CDR3 is 15 amino acids. CDR1 and CDR2 (germline): ENHRY, SYGVKD. V dropped 9 bases and J dropped 0 bases, with 15 bases sitting between them. The CDR3 loop reads CAILSEASSYNEQFF. The DNA of the CDR3 is TGTGCCATTCTTTCTGAGGCGAGCTCCTACAATGAGCAGTTCTTC.

This clonotype was picked up many times. The chain combines TRBV11-2 with TRBJ2-4; D might be TRBD2 (5 bases). CDR3 length equals 14 residues. Trimming removed 5 bases from V and 9 bases from J, with 17 bases in between. Germline V CDR1 and CDR2: SGHAT, FQNNGV. The CDR3 loop is CASSELREFSIQYF. For the CDR3, the DNA is TGTGCCAGCAGCGAACTTAGGGAGTTCAGCATTCAGTACTTC.

This clonotype has ten or more counts. This sequence joins TRBV7-2 and TRBJ2-5, with D unresolved. The CDR3 runs to 13 residues. From germline, CDR1 is SGHTA and CDR2 FQGNSA. Trimming stripped 4 bases from V and 2 bases from J, with 8 bases between. The CDR3 loop reads CASSSQIQETQYF. CDR3 nucleotide sequence: TGTGCCAGCAGCTCACAGATACAAGAGACCCAGTACTTC.

This clonotype showed up many times. This rearrangement joins TRBV12-3 or TRBV12-4 to TRBJ1-3; D remains unclear. The CDR3 spans 10 residues. The V end was cut by 10 bases, the J end by 8 bases, with 9 bases between. Written as DNA, the CDR3 is TGTGCCACCTCTCCCGACACCATATATTTT. Its protein is CATSPDTIYF.

The sample holds many counts of this clonotype. The chain employs TRBV7-2 and TRBJ1-1, with D perhaps TRBD1 (5 bases). Germline CDR1 reads SGHTA; CDR2 reads FQGNSA. Trimming took off 4 bases at V and 2 bases at J, with 8 bases between the two ends. The CDR3 totals 13 residues. DNA for the CDR3: TGTGCCAGCAGCTGGACAACCAACACTGAAGCTTTCTTT. This codes for CASSWTTNTEAFF.

Ten or more counts support this clonotype. This chain links TRBV7-2 with TRBJ2-5, with TRBD1 matching 10 bases. Trimming at V came to 3 bases and at J to 5 bases, leaving 6 bases not matched to a gene. The CDR3 extends over 15 amino acids. Germline loops: CDR1 SGHTA, CDR2 FQGNSA. CDR3 sequence reads: CASSFDRGPLETQYF. DNA of the CDR3: TGTGCCAGCAGCTTTGACAGGGGGCCTTTGGAGACCCAGTACTTC. The full variable domain, completed using reference TRBV7-2 and TRBJ2-5, is GAGVSQSPSNKVTEKGKDVELRCDPISGHTALYWYRQSLGQGLEFLIYFQGNSAPDKSGLPSDRFSAERTGGSVSTLTIQRTQQEDSAVYLCASSFDRGPLETQYFGPGTRLLVL.

This clonotype was counted many times. This chain joins TRBV28 and TRBJ1-2, with 7 bases fitting TRBD1. Germline loops: CDR1 MDHEN, CDR2 SYDVKM. This CDR3 comprises 18 residues. V dropped 5 bases and J dropped 0; count of bases not matched to a gene: 15. As DNA, the CDR3 is TGTGCCAGCAGTCCTCCGACAGGGAGGGCCACCGCTAACTATGGCTACACCTTC. This codes for CASSPPTGRATANYGYTF.

Ten or more counts support this clonotype. This chain uses TRBV7-2 with TRBJ1-4; D gene uncertain. Deletions cut 5 bases from V and 7 bases from J, with 11 bases between. Germline loops: CDR1 SGHTA, CDR2 FQGNSA. The CDR3 is made up of 13 amino acids. CDR3 region: CASSPLSLEKLFF. The CDR3 nucleotides read TGTGCCAGCAGCCCCCTCTCTCTTGAAAAACTGTTTTTT.

This clonotype was seen ten or more times. This rearrangement joins TRBV20-1 to TRBJ2-1; D perhaps matches TRBD2 (5 bases). CDR3 size: 15 residues. Looked up from germline, CDR1 is DFQATT and CDR2 is SNEGSKA (reference sequence). The ends were cut back, 3 bases at V and 7 bases at J, with 19 bases in the middle. The CDR3: CSARKPVGSGNEQFF. The CDR3 nucleotides read TGCAGTGCTAGGAAGCCGGTAGGCTCGGGGAATGAGCAGTTCTTC.